Included here is one T cell receptor beta chain sequence, with context. This entry is derived from a study of STAT5B mutations in CD4+ large granular lymphocyte leukemia. The CDR3 runs to 17 residues. Trimming shortened V by 3 bases and J by 5 bases, and 20 bases separated the two germline ends. The germline V gene has CDR1 SGHAT and CDR2 FQNNGV. The assay was immunoSEQ multiplex PCR, and TCRdb's table has in-frame clones only and misses some. The sample has some 34,000 clones; roughly 74% are singletons. The sequenced material came from CD4+ T cells from blood buffy coats. This chain links TRBV11-2 with TRBJ2-1; possible D gene TRBD2, 5 bases. The source of this sequence is a human donor in good health. In DNA form, the CDR3 reads TGTGCCAGCAGCTTTTTGAACATCCGGCGGGTACACAATGAGCAGTTCTTC. The encoded protein is CASSFLNIRRVHNEQFF.